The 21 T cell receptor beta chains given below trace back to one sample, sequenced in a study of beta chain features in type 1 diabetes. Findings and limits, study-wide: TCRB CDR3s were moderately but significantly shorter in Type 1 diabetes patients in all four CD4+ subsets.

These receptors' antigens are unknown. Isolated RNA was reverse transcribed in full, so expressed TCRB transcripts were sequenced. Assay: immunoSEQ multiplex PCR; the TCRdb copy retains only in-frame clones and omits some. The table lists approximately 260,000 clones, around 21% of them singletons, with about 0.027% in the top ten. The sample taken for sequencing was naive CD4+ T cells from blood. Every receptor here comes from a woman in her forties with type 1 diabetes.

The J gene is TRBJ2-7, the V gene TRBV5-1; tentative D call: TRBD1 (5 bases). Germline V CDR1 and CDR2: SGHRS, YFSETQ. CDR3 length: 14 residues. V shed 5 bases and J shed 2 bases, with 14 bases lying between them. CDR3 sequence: CASRPTGPTYEQYF. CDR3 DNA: TGCGCCAGCAGACCTACAGGTCCCACCTACGAGCAGTACTTC.

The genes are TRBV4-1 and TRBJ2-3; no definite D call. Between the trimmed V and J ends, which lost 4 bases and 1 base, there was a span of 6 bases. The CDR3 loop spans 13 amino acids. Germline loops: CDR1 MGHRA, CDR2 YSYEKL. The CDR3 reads CASSPLGTDTQYF. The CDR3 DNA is TGCGCCAGCAGCCCCCTCGGCACAGATACGCAGTATTTT.

The CDR3 bases are TGTGCCAGCTCACCTTTGGACAATGATCAGCCCCAGCATTTT. Translating it yields CASSPLDNDQPQHF. The rearrangement uses TRBV18 and TRBJ1-5; D is possibly TRBD1 (5 bases). Germline V gene lookup returns CDR1 KGHSH and CDR2 LQKENI. The CDR3 covers 14 residues. V was pared by 3 bases and J by 5 bases, with 11 bases between.

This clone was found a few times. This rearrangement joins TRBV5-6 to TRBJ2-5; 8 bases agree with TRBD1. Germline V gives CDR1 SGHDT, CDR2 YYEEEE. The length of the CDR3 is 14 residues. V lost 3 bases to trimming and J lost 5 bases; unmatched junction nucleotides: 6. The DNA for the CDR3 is TGTGCCAGCAGCTGGCCGGGACAGGAGGAGACCCAGTACTTC. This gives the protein CASSWPGQEETQYF.

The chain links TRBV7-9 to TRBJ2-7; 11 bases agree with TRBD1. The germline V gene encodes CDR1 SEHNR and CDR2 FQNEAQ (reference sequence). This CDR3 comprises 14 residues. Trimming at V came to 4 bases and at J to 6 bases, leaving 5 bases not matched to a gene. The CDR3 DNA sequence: TGTGCCAGCAGCTCCTCCGGGACAGGGGGCGAGCAGTACTTC. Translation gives CASSSSGTGGEQYF.

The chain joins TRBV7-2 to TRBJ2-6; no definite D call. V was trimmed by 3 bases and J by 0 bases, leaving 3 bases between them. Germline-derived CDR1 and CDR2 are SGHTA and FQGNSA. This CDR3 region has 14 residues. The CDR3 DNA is TGTGCCAGCAGCTTGAGCTCTGGGGCCAACGTCCTGACTTTC. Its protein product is CASSLSSGANVLTF. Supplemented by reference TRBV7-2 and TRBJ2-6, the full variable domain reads GAGVSQSPSNKVTEKGKDVELRCDPISGHTALYWYRQSLGQGLEFLIYFQGNSAPDKSGLPSDRFSAERTGGSVSTLTIQRTQQEDSAVYLCASSLSSGANVLTFGAGSRLTVL.

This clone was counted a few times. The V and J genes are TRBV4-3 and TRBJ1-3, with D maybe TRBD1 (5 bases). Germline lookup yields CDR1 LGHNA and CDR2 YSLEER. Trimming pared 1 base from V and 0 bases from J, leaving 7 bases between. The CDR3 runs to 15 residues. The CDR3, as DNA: TGCGCCAGCAGCCAAGGGGGCAACTCTGGAAACACCATATATTTT. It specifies CASSQGGNSGNTIYF.

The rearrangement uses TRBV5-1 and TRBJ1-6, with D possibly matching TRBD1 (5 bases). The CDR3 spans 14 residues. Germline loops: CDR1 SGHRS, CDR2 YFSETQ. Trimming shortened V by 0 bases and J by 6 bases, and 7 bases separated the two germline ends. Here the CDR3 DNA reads TGCGCCAGCAGCTTGGGACAGCCTAATTCACCCCTCCACTTT. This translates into CASSLGQPNSPLHF.

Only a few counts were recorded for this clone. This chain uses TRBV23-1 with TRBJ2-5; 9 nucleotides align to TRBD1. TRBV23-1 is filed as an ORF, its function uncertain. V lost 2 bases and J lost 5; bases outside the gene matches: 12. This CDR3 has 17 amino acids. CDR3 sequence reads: CASSQTLGTGRLETQYF. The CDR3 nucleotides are TGCGCCAGCAGTCAAACTCTAGGGACAGGGCGTTTGGAGACCCAGTACTTC.

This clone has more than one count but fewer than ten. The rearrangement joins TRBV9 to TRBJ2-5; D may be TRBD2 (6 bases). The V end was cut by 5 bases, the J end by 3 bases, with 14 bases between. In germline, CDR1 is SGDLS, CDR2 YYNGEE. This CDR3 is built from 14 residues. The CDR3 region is CASSSGTSEETQYF. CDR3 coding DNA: TGTGCCAGCAGTTCCGGGACTTCGGAAGAGACCCAGTACTTC.

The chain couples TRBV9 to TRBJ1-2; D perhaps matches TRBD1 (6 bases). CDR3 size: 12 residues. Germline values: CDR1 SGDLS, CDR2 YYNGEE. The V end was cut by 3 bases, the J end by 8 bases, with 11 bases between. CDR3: CASSAQGHGYTF. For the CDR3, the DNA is TGTGCCAGCAGCGCCCAGGGGCACGGCTACACCTTC.

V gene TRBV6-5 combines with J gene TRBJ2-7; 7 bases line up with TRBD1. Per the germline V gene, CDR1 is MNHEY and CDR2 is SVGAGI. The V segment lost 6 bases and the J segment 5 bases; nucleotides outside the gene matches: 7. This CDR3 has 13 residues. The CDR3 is CASSRQGSDEQYF. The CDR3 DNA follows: TGTGCCAGCAGCCGACAGGGTAGTGACGAGCAGTACTTC.

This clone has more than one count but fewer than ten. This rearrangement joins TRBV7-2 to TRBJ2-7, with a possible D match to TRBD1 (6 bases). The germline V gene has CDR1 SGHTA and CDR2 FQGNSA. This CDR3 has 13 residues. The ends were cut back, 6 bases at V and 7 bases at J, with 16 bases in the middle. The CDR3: CASRPYRVREQYF. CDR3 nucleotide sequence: TGTGCCAGCAGGCCTTACAGGGTGAGGGAGCAGTACTTC.

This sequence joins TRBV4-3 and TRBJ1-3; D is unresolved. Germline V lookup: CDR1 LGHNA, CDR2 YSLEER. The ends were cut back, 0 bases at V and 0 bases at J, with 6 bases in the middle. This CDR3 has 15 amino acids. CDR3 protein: CASSQEAYSGNTIYF. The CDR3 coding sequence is TGCGCCAGCAGCCAAGAAGCGTACTCTGGAAACACCATATATTTT.

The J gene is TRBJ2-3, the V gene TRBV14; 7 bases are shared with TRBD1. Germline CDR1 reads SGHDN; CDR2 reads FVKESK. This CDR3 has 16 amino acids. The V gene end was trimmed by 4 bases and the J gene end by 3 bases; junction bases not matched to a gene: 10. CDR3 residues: CASSRGRGLRTDTQYF. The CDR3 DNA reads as TGTGCCAGCAGCCGGGGTAGGGGGCTGAGAACAGATACGCAGTATTTT. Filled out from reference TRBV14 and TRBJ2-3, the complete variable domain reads EAGVTQFPSHSVIEKGQTVTLRCDPISGHDNLYWYRRVMGKEIKFLLHFVKESKQDESGMPNNRFLAERTGGTYSTLKVQPAELEDSGVYFCASSRGRGLRTDTQYFGPGTRLTVL.

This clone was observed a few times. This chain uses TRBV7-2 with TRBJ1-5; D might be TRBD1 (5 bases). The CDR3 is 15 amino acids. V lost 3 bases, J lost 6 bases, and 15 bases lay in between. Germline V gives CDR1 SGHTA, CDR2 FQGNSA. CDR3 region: CASSFEGGGGQPQHF. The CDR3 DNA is TGTGCCAGCAGCTTTGAAGGTGGCGGGGGTCAGCCCCAGCATTTT.

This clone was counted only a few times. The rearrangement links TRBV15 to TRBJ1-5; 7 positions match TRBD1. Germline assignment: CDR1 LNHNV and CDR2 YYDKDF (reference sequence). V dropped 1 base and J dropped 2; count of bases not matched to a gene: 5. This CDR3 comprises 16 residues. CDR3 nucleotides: TGTGCCACCAGCAGAGGTTTCAGGGGGGGCAATCAGCCCCAGCATTTT. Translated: CATSRGFRGGNQPQHF.

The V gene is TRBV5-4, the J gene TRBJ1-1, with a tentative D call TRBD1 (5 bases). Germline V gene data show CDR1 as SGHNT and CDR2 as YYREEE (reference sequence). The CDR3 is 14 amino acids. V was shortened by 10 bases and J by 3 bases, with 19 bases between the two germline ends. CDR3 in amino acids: CAAWEDMGDTEAFF. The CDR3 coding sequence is TGTGCCGCGTGGGAGGACATGGGTGACACTGAAGCTTTCTTT.

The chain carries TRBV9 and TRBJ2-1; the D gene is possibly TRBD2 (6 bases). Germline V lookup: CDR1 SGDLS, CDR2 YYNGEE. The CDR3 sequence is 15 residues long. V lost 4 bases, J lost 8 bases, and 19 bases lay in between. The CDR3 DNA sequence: TGTGCCAGCAGCCGGGACTTGAGGAGGTCTGATGAGCAGTTCTTC. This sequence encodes CASSRDLRRSDEQFF.

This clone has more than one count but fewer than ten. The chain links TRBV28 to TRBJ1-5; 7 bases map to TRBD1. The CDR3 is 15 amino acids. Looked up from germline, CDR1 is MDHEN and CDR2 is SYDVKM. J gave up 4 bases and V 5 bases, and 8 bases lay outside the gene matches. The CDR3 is CASSARQGRNQPQHF. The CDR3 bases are TGTGCCAGCAGTGCGCGACAGGGTAGAAATCAGCCCCAGCATTTT.

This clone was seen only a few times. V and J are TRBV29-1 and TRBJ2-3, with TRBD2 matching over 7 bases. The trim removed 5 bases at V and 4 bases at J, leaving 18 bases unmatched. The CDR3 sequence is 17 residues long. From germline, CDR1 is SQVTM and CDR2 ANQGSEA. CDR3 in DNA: TGCAGCGTTAGCCCCTCAGGTGGGGGGGGGTGGTCAGATACGCAGTATTTT. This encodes CSVSPSGGGGWSDTQYF.